The 31 T cell receptor beta chains below come from one sample, sequenced in a study. Tregs were sorted as CD4+CD25+CD127-/low cells. TCRdb redid the calling of the 5' RACE reads with MiXCR, one entry per CDR3 protein. The sample has roughly 45,000 distinct CDR3 sequences, 22% seen once. Specimen: Tregs sorted from a lymph node. The receptors derive from a female donor with breast cancer.

This clonotype has just a few counts. The genes are TRBV11-2 and TRBJ1-2; tentatively, D is TRBD1 (5 bases). CDR3 size: 15 residues. Germline-derived CDR1 and CDR2 are SGHAT and FQNNGV. V was cut by 5 bases and J by 7 bases, with 20 bases left in between. CDR3 sequence reads: CASSPRDGGDCGYTF. CDR3 DNA: TGTGCCAGCAGCCCCAGGGATGGCGGCGACTGTGGCTACACCTTC.

This clonotype was picked up many times. This chain connects TRBV6-5 to TRBJ2-2, with 7 positions matching TRBD2. The junction had 9 bases not matched to a gene; V was cut back by 2 bases and J by 6 bases. Germline assignment: CDR1 MNHEY and CDR2 SVGAGI. CDR3 length: 16 amino acids. This chain's CDR3 is CASSYREAGFAGELFF. The CDR3 DNA follows: TGTGCCAGCAGTTACCGGGAGGCCGGGTTCGCCGGGGAGCTGTTTTTT.

This clonotype has a count of ten or more. The J gene is TRBJ2-1, the V gene TRBV27, with 11 bases that match TRBD2. This CDR3 has 21 residues. Germline V gene sequence: CDR1 MNHEY, CDR2 SMNVEV (reference sequence). V lost 0 bases and J lost 0; bases outside the gene matches: 13. The CDR3 spells CASSLSGPGLAARSSYNEQFF. DNA of the CDR3: TGTGCCAGCAGTTTATCGGGGCCGGGACTAGCGGCACGAAGCTCCTACAATGAGCAGTTCTTC.

Only a few counts were recorded for this clonotype. V gene TRBV29-1 combines with J gene TRBJ2-4, with a weak D call TRBD1 (5 bases). This CDR3 comprises 12 residues. Germline V gene lookup returns CDR1 SQVTM and CDR2 ANQGSEA. Trimming cost V 6 bases and J 5 bases, with 11 bases left between them. The CDR3 spells CSVQGLENIQYF. The CDR3 region has the DNA TGCAGCGTGCAGGGTCTCGAAAACATTCAGTACTTC.

This clonotype came up a few times. The chain employs TRBV20-1 and TRBJ1-6; the D gene is possibly TRBD1 (6 bases). Trimming stripped 3 bases from V and 4 bases from J, with 13 bases between. The CDR3 extends over 15 amino acids. Germline CDR1 and CDR2: DFQATT and SNEGSKA (reference sequence). The CDR3 sequence is CSARNDRTYNSPLHF. The CDR3 bases are TGCAGTGCTAGGAACGACAGGACTTATAATTCACCCCTCCACTTT.

This clonotype is deemed medium-sized. V and J are TRBV9 and TRBJ1-1; 9 nucleotides agree with TRBD1. CDR1 and CDR2 from the germline V gene are SGDLS and YYNGEE. The ends lost 3 bases at V and 12 bases at J; junction bases unmatched: 6. CDR3 size: 12 residues. CDR3 residues: CASSADRGKPFF. The CDR3 DNA reads TGTGCCAGCAGCGCGGACAGGGGCAAACCTTTCTTT.

This chain joins TRBV7-9 and TRBJ2-3; possible D gene TRBD2, 5 bases. Germline CDR1 is SEHNR and CDR2 is FQNEAQ (reference sequence). There are 15 residues in the CDR3. V was cut by 4 bases and J by 0 bases, with 11 bases left in between. The CDR3 DNA follows: TGTGCCAGCAGCTCCTCTGAGCGGAGCACAGATACGCAGTATTTT. This codes for CASSSSERSTDTQYF.

This clonotype has a count of ten or more. The J gene is TRBJ2-2, the V gene TRBV2, with TRBD2 matching over 16 bases. V lost 9 bases to trimming and J lost 4 bases; unmatched junction nucleotides: 11. Germline V lookup: CDR1 SNHLY, CDR2 FYNNEI. The CDR3 is made up of 18 amino acids. In nucleotides, the CDR3 is TGTGCCAGAGCCGGGACTAGCGGGAGGGCCGCGAGCACCGGGGAGCTGTTTTTT. Translation: CARAGTSGRAASTGELFF.

This rearrangement joins TRBV30 to TRBJ1-1; no definite D call. This CDR3 has 12 amino acids. Germline CDR1 reads GTSNPN; CDR2 reads SVGIG (reference sequence). The V end was cut by 3 bases, the J end by 5 bases, with 10 bases between. CDR3: CAWRSQRTEAFF. In DNA, the CDR3 is TGTGCCTGGAGGTCGCAAAGGACTGAAGCTTTCTTT.

Worth noting for this clonotype: It may be a read error: a sequence one base away is much more abundant. The gene calls are TRBV4-2 and TRBJ1-5; 12 nucleotides align to TRBD1. Germline V lookup: CDR1 LGHNA, CDR2 YNFKEQ. CDR3 length: 17 residues. The CDR3 sequence: CASSQDWGTGGEQPQDF. The CDR3 nucleotides read TGTGCCAGCAGCCAAGATTGGGGGACAGGGGGCGAACAGCCCCAGGATTTT.

At least ten counts were recorded for this clonotype. The chain couples TRBV12-3 or TRBV12-4 to TRBJ2-7; D is tentatively TRBD1 or TRBD2 (5 bases each). V was shortened by 3 bases and J by 2 bases, with 14 bases between the two germline ends. The CDR3 totals 15 residues. CDR3: CASSLSGTDPYEQYF. Written as DNA, the CDR3 is TGTGCCAGCAGTTTGTCCGGGACGGACCCCTACGAGCAGTACTTC.

V usage is TRBV29-1 and J usage is TRBJ2-2, with TRBD1 matching 9 bases. Germline-derived CDR1 and CDR2 are SQVTM and ANQGSEA. V dropped 4 bases and J dropped 4; count of bases not matched to a gene: 7. There are 15 residues in the CDR3. CDR3 amino acids: CSVVTGGVGTGELFF. The CDR3 nucleotides read TGCAGCGTTGTCACAGGGGGCGTTGGCACCGGGGAGCTGTTTTTT.

The genes are TRBV6-5 and TRBJ2-1; tentative D call: TRBD1 (6 bases). The CDR3 extends over 12 amino acids. CDR1 and CDR2 from the germline V gene are MNHEY and SVGAGI. Trimming cost V 4 bases and J 8 bases, with 9 bases left between them. CDR3 residues: CASSSPGDEQFF. The DNA for the CDR3 is TGTGCCAGCAGTTCCCCAGGGGATGAGCAGTTCTTC.

Comments on this clonotype: This may be a read error, as it is one base from a much larger clone. The chain uses TRBV27 and TRBJ2-1; 11 bases line up with TRBD2. The CDR3 length is 16 residues. The germline V gene has CDR1 MNHEY and CDR2 SMNVEV (reference sequence). The CDR3 loop reads CANSYLQLAGVYEQFF. The CDR3 DNA sequence: TGTGCCAACAGTTACCTCCAACTAGCGGGAGTGTATGAGCAGTTCTTC.

This clonotype was counted only a few times. The chain recombines TRBV28 with TRBJ1-5, with D possibly being TRBD1 (5 bases). Per the germline V gene, CDR1 is MDHEN and CDR2 is SYDVKM. The ends were cut back, 2 bases at V and 3 bases at J, with 11 bases in the middle. This CDR3 contains 15 residues. DNA of the CDR3: TGTGCCAGCAGTTTAATACCGACAGACAATCAGCCCCAGCATTTT. Encoded protein: CASSLIPTDNQPQHF.

As regards this clonotype: A much larger clone differs from this one at a single base, so this may be a read error. The chain couples TRBV7-8 to TRBJ2-3, with TRBD2 as a possible D gene (6 bases). Germline V gene sequence: CDR1 SGHVS, CDR2 FQNEAQ. The CDR3 is made up of 19 amino acids. The DNA for the CDR3 is TGTGCCAGCAGCTTAGCTCCGGTGCGGGCGGGATTGGCTAAGGATACGCAGTGTTTT. Its translation is CASSLAPVRAGLAKDTQCF.

As for this clonotype: A much larger clone lies a single base off, so this may be a read error. J is TRBJ1-6 and V is TRBV28; 8 bases are shared with TRBD1. CDR3 length: 15 residues. Germline CDR1 reads MDHEN; CDR2 reads SYDVKM. CDR3 sequence reads: CAGSPVTGDNSPLHF. CDR3 DNA: TGTGCCGGCAGTCCGGTGACAGGGGATAATTCACCCCTCCACTTT. Combining the CDR3 with reference TRBV28 and TRBJ1-6 gives the whole variable domain DVKVTQSSRYLVKRTGEKVFLECVQDMDHENMFWYRQDPGLGLRLIYFSYDVKMKEKGDIPEGYSVSREKKERFSLILESASTNQTSMYLCAGSPVTGDNSPLHFGNGTRLTVT.

This clonotype has more than one count but fewer than ten. For the CDR3, the DNA is TGTGCCAGCAGCGAGTTCGGGAACTCTGGGGCCAACGTCCTGACTTTC. Amino acid sequence: CASSEFGNSGANVLTF. The rearrangement uses TRBV7-3 and TRBJ2-6; TRBD2 might be the D (5 bases). Germline values: CDR1 SGHTA, CDR2 FQGTGA. CDR3 length: 16 amino acids. Trimming shortened V by 5 bases and J by 0 bases, and 11 bases separated the two germline ends.

This clonotype appeared many times. This rearrangement joins TRBV29-1 to TRBJ1-1; tentative D call: TRBD1 (6 bases). V lost 6 bases and J 3 bases, leaving 26 bases between the germline ends. Germline assignment: CDR1 SQVTM and CDR2 ANQGSEA. CDR3 length equals 17 residues. The CDR3 nucleotides are TGCAGCGTCGATGGGGCAACAGGGTTGCATATTGACACTGAAGCTTTCTTT. Translating gives CSVDGATGLHIDTEAFF.

The chain couples TRBV13 to TRBJ2-4; 9 bases fit TRBD1. The CDR3 covers 14 residues. J lost 4 bases, V lost 5 bases, and 3 bases had no gene match. From germline, CDR1 is PRHDT and CDR2 FYEKMQ (reference sequence). DNA for the CDR3: TGTGCCAGCAGCCCAGGGACAGGGAAAAACATTCAGTACTTC. It encodes CASSPGTGKNIQYF.

This clonotype was observed at least ten times. The genes are TRBV5-1 and TRBJ2-3, with 8 nucleotides matching TRBD2. The V and J ends lost 1 base and 5 bases, in that order; junction bases with no gene match: 0. CDR1 and CDR2 (germline): SGHRS, YFSETQ. The CDR3 length is 13 residues. CDR3 sequence: CASSLRGGDTQYF. In DNA, the CDR3 is TGCGCCAGCAGCTTGCGGGGGGGAGATACGCAGTATTTT.

The J gene is TRBJ1-5, the V gene TRBV12-3 or TRBV12-4; no clear D. The germline V and J ends were trimmed by 1 base and 6 bases, with 7 bases remaining between them. The CDR3 has 13 residues. DNA for the CDR3: TGTGCCAGCAGTTTAGGGGGAAGTCAGCCCCAGCATTTT. Translating gives CASSLGGSQPQHF.

This chain uses TRBV21-1 with TRBJ2-7; TRBD1 was called by the table and not checked on the DNA. TRBV21-1 is noted as a pseudogene. The CDR3 spans 19 residues. CDR3 sequence (DNA): TGTGCCAGCTGTCTACTTGGGGACAGGGTAATCCCGAGCTCCTACGAGCAGTACTTC. Encoded protein: CASCLLGDRVIPSSYEQYF.

The CDR3, as DNA: TGTGCCAGCAGCGCCAGGGGGAGGGGCAATCAGCCCCAGCATTTT. This codes for CASSARGRGNQPQHF. This rearrangement joins TRBV21-1 to TRBJ1-5. TRBV21-1 is marked as a pseudogene. This CDR3 is built from 15 residues.

There are a few counts of this clonotype. The chain is built from TRBV12-3 or TRBV12-4 and TRBJ2-3, with D possibly TRBD2 on 6 matching bases. This CDR3 comprises 14 residues. V was trimmed by 5 bases and J by 1 base, leaving 10 bases between them. The CDR3 coding sequence is TGTGCCAGCAGTGGGACTGACGGCACAGATACGCAGTATTTT. Translated: CASSGTDGTDTQYF.

This clonotype came up once. The J gene is TRBJ2-5, the V gene TRBV30; the match to TRBD1 covers 9 bases. The CDR3 consists of 11 residues. Germline loops: CDR1 GTSNPN, CDR2 SVGIG (reference sequence). V shed 5 bases, J shed 8 bases, and the junction held 3 bases outside the gene matches. The CDR3 reads CAWVGQGTQYF. Here the CDR3 DNA reads TGTGCCTGGGTGGGACAGGGAACCCAGTACTTC.

The chain uses TRBV12-3 or TRBV12-4 and TRBJ1-1; D perhaps matches TRBD1 (5 bases). V dropped 2 bases and J dropped 4 bases, with 11 bases sitting between them. This CDR3 spans 14 amino acids. The CDR3 spells CASSLLGVGTEAFF. CDR3 in DNA: TGTGCCAGCAGTTTACTGGGGGTGGGCACTGAAGCTTTCTTT.

On this clonotype: A much larger clonotype is one base distant, so this may be a read error. Without the conserved terminal phenylalanine or tryptophan, this CDR3 likely stems from a read error. The V call is TRBV7-6, the J call TRBJ2-5; 11 bases match TRBD2. The CDR3 has 15 residues. Trimming took 5 bases from V and 2 from J; bases not matched to a gene: 4. The germline V gene has CDR1 SGHVS and CDR2 FNYEAQ. CDR3 sequence reads: CASSPTSGTQETQYS. The CDR3 DNA reads TGTGCCAGCAGCCCGACTAGCGGGACTCAAGAGACCCAGTACTCC.

For this clonotype: Likely a read error: the CDR3 ends without its conserved phenylalanine or tryptophan. It is unclear where the CDR3 begins or ends on the DNA, so no DNA is shown, and the CDR3 is as TCRdb lists it. The genes are TRBV12-3 or TRBV12-4 and TRBJ2-2; the D call of TRBD1 is as the table states it, not checked on the DNA. The CDR3 region is 11 residues in length, termini included. This CDR3 is CASSSPPLMFS.

On this clonotype itself: This could be a read error, since a much larger clone is one nucleotide away. This chain connects TRBV12-3 or TRBV12-4 to TRBJ1-1, with D uncertain. V lost 5 bases, J lost 3 bases, and 19 bases lay in between. There are 16 residues in the CDR3. The CDR3 DNA sequence: TGTGCCAGCAGTCTGGACGCGGAGGGTGGTGACACTGAAGCTTTCTTT. This codes for CASSLDAEGGDTEAFF.

This clonotype has ten or more counts. V is TRBV6-1 and J is TRBJ2-3; D is uncertain. Germline CDR1 MNHNS, CDR2 SASEGT. This CDR3 contains 12 residues. With 6 bases removed from V and 5 bases from J, the gap between germline ends came to 9 bases. The CDR3 sequence is CASRRLKDTQYF. As DNA, the CDR3 is TGTGCCAGCAGGCGGCTGAAAGATACGCAGTATTTT.